Listed below are T cell receptor beta chains from one sample, sequenced in a study of human T cells and chemical hapten exposure. TCRdb passed the RACE reads through MiXCR, listing each CDR3 protein once. The sample holds tens of thousands of distinct CDR3 sequences, more than 6.5% seen once. Source: whole blood, taken in connection with sensitization to the hapten diphenylcyclopropenone (DPC). These receptors came from a woman in her twenties or thirties with alopecia areata. Some clones in this sample may be carry-over from other donors' samples. Each CDR3 is given with its conserved first and last residue. A D gene is named only where the DNA matches it firmly. Not all rows give a size; the values are once, few, many and, for expanded clones, a class.

j_call | cdr3_length | v_call | d_call | clone_size | cdr3_aa | cdr3_nt
TRBJ1-2 | 14 | TRBV2 | - | many | CASNVEGLNYGYTF | TGTGCCAGCAACGTGGAGGGCCTTAACTATGGCTACACCTTC
TRBJ1-1 | 13 | TRBV3-1 | TRBD1 | few | CASSQDDRGEAFF | TGTGCCAGCAGCCAGGATGACAGGGGTGAAGCTTTCTTT
TRBJ1-1 | 21 | TRBV6-6 | TRBD1 | - | CASSYRGGTEKEPGINTEAFF | TGTGCCAGCAGTTACCGGGGCGGGACAGAGAAGGAACCGGGAATAAACACTGAAGCTTTCTTT
TRBJ1-2 | 19 | TRBV7-8 | - | few | CASSLGALLGAGGIYGYTF | TGTGCCAGCAGCTTAGGAGCTCTTTTGGGCGCAGGAGGAATCTATGGCTACACCTTC
TRBJ1-5 | 15 | TRBV30 | - | many | CAWSVASGRNQPQHF | TGTGCCTGGAGTGTAGCTTCGGGGCGCAATCAGCCCCAGCATTTT
TRBJ1-1 | 15 | TRBV19 | TRBD1 | - | CASTQGVTRNTEAFF | TGTGCCAGCACACAGGGGGTCACCCGGAACACTGAAGCTTTCTTT
TRBJ1-1 | 13 | TRBV18 | - | few | CASSGPSNTEAFF | TGTGCCAGCTCAGGCCCCTCCAACACTGAAGCTTTCTTT
TRBJ1-5 | 15 | TRBV6-1 | - | - | CASRQGHYSNQPQHF | TGTGCCAGCAGGCAGGGACATTATAGCAATCAGCCCCAGCATTTT
TRBJ2-6 | 14 | TRBV12-3/TRBV12-4 | - | - | CASLWGYGANVLTF | TGTGCCAGCTTATGGGGGTATGGGGCCAACGTCCTGACTTTC
TRBJ1-5 | 14 | TRBV7-8 | - | few | CASSPIQGNQPQHF | TGTGCCAGCAGCCCAATTCAGGGCAATCAGCCCCAGCATTTT
TRBJ1-1 | 13 | TRBV12-3/TRBV12-4 | - | many | CASRVGVATEAFF | TGTGCCAGCAGGGTCGGGGTTGCGACTGAAGCTTTCTTT
TRBJ1-5 | 16 | TRBV12-3/TRBV12-4 | TRBD1 | many | CASSPRGGQGVQPQHF | TGTGCCAGCAGTCCCCGTGGCGGACAGGGGGTTCAGCCCCAGCATTTT
TRBJ1-1 | 12 | TRBV29-1 | TRBD1 | - | CSTITGDTEAFF | TGCAGCACAATCACAGGGGACACTGAAGCTTTCTTT
TRBJ1-6 | 14 | TRBV27 | - | few | CASSFAGLDSPLHF | TGTGCCAGCAGTTTCGCAGGGTTGGATTCACCCCTCCACTTT
TRBJ1-5 | 15 | TRBV20-1 | TRBD1 | many | CSAWAGTVDNQPQHF | TGCAGTGCGTGGGCTGGGACAGTCGACAATCAGCCCCAGCATTTT
TRBJ1-1 | 16 | TRBV12-3/TRBV12-4 | - | - | CASWTDRKLWNTEAFF | TGTGCCAGCTGGACAGATAGGAAACTTTGGAACACTGAAGCTTTCTTT
TRBJ2-4 | 13 | TRBV29-1 | - | - | CSVEDETSVIQYF | TGCAGCGTTGAAGATGAAACCAGCGTCATTCAGTACTTC
TRBJ1-3 | 15 | TRBV13 | - | many | CASSFETGSGNTIYF | TGTGCCAGCAGCTTCGAGACAGGCTCTGGAAACACCATATATTTT
TRBJ2-2 | 18 | TRBV20-1 | - | few | CSASPGWGWGQNTGELFF | TGCAGTGCTAGTCCCGGTTGGGGTTGGGGGCAGAACACCGGGGAGCTGTTTTTT
TRBJ1-1 | 14 | TRBV5-1 | TRBD1 | - | CASSSGTEGTEAFF | TGCGCCAGCAGCTCCGGGACAGAGGGCACTGAAGCTTTCTTT
TRBJ1-5 | 14 | TRBV7-9 | - | few | CASSPTASNQPQHF | TGTGCCAGCAGCCCGACAGCTAGCAATCAGCCCCAGCATTTT
TRBJ1-1 | 12 | TRBV21-1 | - | - | CASSNDSTEAFF | TGTGCCAGCAGCAACGACAGCACTGAAGCTTTCTTT
TRBJ1-6 | 16 | TRBV25-1 | - | many | CASSELGGADNSPLHF | TGTGCCAGCAGTGAATTAGGGGGGGCCGATAATTCACCCCTCCACTTT